One and the same sample provided the 24 T cell receptor beta chains below, sequenced in a study of tumor and adjacent non-tumor tissue in lung cancer. Three rounds of nested PCR, following a modified ARM-PCR protocol, produced the TCRbeta library. TCRdb ran MiXCR on the multiplex PCR reads and lists one entry per CDR3 protein. The sample comprises about 200,000 distinct CDR3 sequences, approximately 74% of which are singletons, and under 30% rests with the top ten. RNA was extracted from bulk tissue without any cell sorting. The sequencing input was lung tumor tissue. The source of these receptors is a man in his sixties with non-small cell lung cancer.

This clonotype was counted a single time. This chain connects TRBV11-3 to TRBJ2-7; TRBD2 is a possible D gene (5 bases). CDR1 and CDR2 (germline): SGHNT, YENEEA. This CDR3 is 15 amino acids long. Trimming removed 5 bases at V and 6 bases at J, with 20 bases between. The CDR3 coding sequence is TGTGCCAGCAGCCCCGGGCCGGGGAAGAAGAGCGAGCAGTACTTC. It codes for CASSPGPGKKSEQYF. Using reference TRBV11-3 and TRBJ2-7 for the parts outside the CDR3, the full variable domain is EAGVVQSPRYKIIEKKQPVAFWCNPISGHNTLYWYLQNLGQGPELLIRYENEEAVDDSQLPKDRFSAERLKGVDSTLKIQPAELGDSAVYLCASSPGPGKKSEQYFGPGTRLTVT.

As regards this clonotype: At one end, the junction sequence differs from germline, possibly due to a read error. V usage is TRBV4-1 and J usage is TRBJ2-7, with D possibly called TRBD1 or TRBD2 (5 bases each). CDR1 is MGHRA, CDR2 YSYEKL, per germline. The CDR3 spans 15 residues. CDR3 nucleotides: TGCGCCAGTAGCCAAGGGACGTTGAGATCCTACGAGCAGTATTTC. As protein: CASSQGTLRSYEQYF.

Turning to this clonotype: Its ends do not fully match the called genes, so a read error is possible. V and J are TRBV11-2 and TRBJ2-3; D is possibly TRBD1 (6 bases). The CDR3 consists of 12 residues. Germline CDR1 and CDR2: SGHAT and FQNNGV. The CDR3 nucleotides are TGTGCCGGCAGAGTCGCAGGGGAGACCCAGTACTTT. Translated, it gives CAGRVAGETQYF. Combining the CDR3 with reference TRBV11-2 and TRBJ2-3 gives the whole variable domain EAGVAQSPRYKIIEKRQSVAFWCNPISGHATLYWYQQILGQGPKLLIQFQNNGVVDDSQLPKDRFSAERLKGVDSTLKIQPAKLEDSAVYLCAGRVAGETQYFGPGTRLTVL.

This clonotype was observed a few times. The chain couples TRBV20-1 to TRBJ1-3; D remains unclear. Trimming took 3 bases from V and 0 from J, leaving 12 bases between them. Germline V gene lookup returns CDR1 DFQATT and CDR2 SNEGSKA (reference sequence). The CDR3 is 15 amino acids. CDR3 amino acids: CSARAWRSSGNTIYF. The CDR3 DNA reads TGCAGTGCTAGGGCCTGGAGGAGCTCTGGAAACACCATATATTTT.

The chain couples TRBV19 to TRBJ1-1; D not resolved. V was trimmed by 7 bases and J by 1 base, leaving 16 bases between them. This CDR3 has 15 amino acids. CDR1 is LNHDA, CDR2 SQIVND, per germline (reference sequence). The CDR3 is CASTKTRTANTEAFF. CDR3 nucleotide sequence: TGTGCCAGTACTAAAACCAGGACGGCGAACACTGAAGCTTTCTTT.

This clonotype was counted a few times. Given a much more abundant clone one base away, this may be a read error. The chain carries TRBV11-3 and TRBJ2-7, with TRBD2 matching 8 bases. Germline V gene data show CDR1 as SGHNT and CDR2 as YENEEA. CDR3 size: 14 residues. CDR3 residues: CAISAGAGALEQYF. CDR3 in DNA: TGTGCCATCAGCGCCGGAGCGGGAGCCCTCGAGCAGTACTTC.

Remarks on this clonotype: The conserved phenylalanine or tryptophan is not found at the CDR3 terminus, so this likely reflects a read error. This chain uses TRBV30 with TRBJ2-2, with D unclear. This CDR3 spans 11 amino acids. Per germline, CDR1 GTSNPN and CDR2 SVGIG (reference sequence). Trimming left V 3 bases short and J 6 bases short, with 5 bases between. This chain's CDR3 is CAWSSSGELFY. Written as DNA, the CDR3 is TGTGCCTGGAGCTCATCCGGGGAGCTGTTTTAT.

This clonotype was seen a handful of times. A much larger clone differs by one base, so this may be a read error. This chain's CDR3 is CASSLVLASEQYF. The CDR3 coding sequence is TGTGCCAGCAGCTTAGTGCTAGCAAGCGAGCAGTACTTC. The J gene is TRBJ2-7, the V gene TRBV11-2; D perhaps matches TRBD2 (5 bases). Deletions cut 1 base from V and 6 bases from J, with 10 bases between. The CDR3 is made up of 13 amino acids. The germline gives CDR1 SGHAT, CDR2 FQNNGV.

Of note for this clonotype: The germline gene is not matched at one end of the junction; a read error may be the cause. This sequence joins TRBV29-1 and TRBJ1-1; D unclear. The CDR3 is 12 amino acids. The germline V gene encodes CDR1 SQVTM and CDR2 ANQGSEA. CDR3 DNA: TGCAGCGTTGAAGGTGGATCCGCTAAAGCTTATTTT. Amino acid sequence: CSVEGGSAKAYF.

This clonotype was seen a handful of times. The gene calls are TRBV10-2 and TRBJ2-6; 9 nucleotides agree with TRBD1. V was clipped by 4 bases and J by 0 bases; unmatched bases: 4. This CDR3 comprises 17 residues. From germline, CDR1 is WSHSY and CDR2 SAAADI. CDR3 nucleotides: TGCGCCAGCAGTGGAGGACAGGGGAGCTCTGGGGCCAACGTCCTGACTTTC. As protein: CASSGGQGSSGANVLTF.

This clonotype was observed a handful of times. A single base separates this from a much larger clone, so it may be a read error. This sequence joins TRBV29-1 and TRBJ1-2, with a tentative D call TRBD1 (5 bases). This CDR3 has 13 amino acids. V lost 3 bases and J lost 3, with 11 bases in between. Germline CDR1 and CDR2: SQVTM and ANQGSEA. CDR3 sequence reads: CSVDPREDYGYTF. As DNA, the CDR3 is TGCAGCGTTGATCCCAGGGAGGACTATGGCTACACCTTC.

J is TRBJ2-7 and V is TRBV20-1; 10 bases map to TRBD2. With 5 bases clipped from V and 2 bases from J, the junction kept 6 bases outside the gene matches. Per germline, CDR1 DFQATT and CDR2 SNEGSKA (reference sequence). The CDR3 contains 14 residues. The CDR3 spells CSAASGSKAYEQYF. The CDR3 bases are TGCAGTGCTGCTAGCGGGAGTAAGGCCTACGAGCAGTACTTC.

As for this clonotype: As the CDR3 is not closed by the conserved phenylalanine or tryptophan, this likely results from a read error. The chain carries TRBV20-1 and TRBJ2-7; 9 bases agree with TRBD2. The CDR3 has 15 residues. CDR1 DFQATT and CDR2 SNEGSKA come from the germline V gene (reference sequence). The CDR3 protein is CSARASGGIAYKQYI. The CDR3 DNA reads as TGCAGTGCTAGAGCCAGCGGGGGGATAGCCTACAAGCAGTACATC.

V gene TRBV18 combines with J gene TRBJ2-7; D might be TRBD1 (5 bases). CDR1 KGHSH and CDR2 LQKENI come from the germline V gene. The V and J ends lost 2 bases and 2 bases respectively, with 10 bases between them. The CDR3 has 14 residues. CDR3: CASSPGPGPYEQYF. The CDR3 bases are TGTGCCAGCTCACCAGGTCCAGGGCCCTACGAGCAGTACTTC.

As for this clonotype: The CDR3 does not close with the conserved phenylalanine or tryptophan, likely indicating a read error. The rearrangement uses TRBV6-5 and TRBJ1-5, with D possibly TRBD1 on 5 matching bases. The V and J ends lost 8 bases and 1 base respectively, with 9 bases between them. Germline V gene lookup returns CDR1 MNHEY and CDR2 SVGAGI. This CDR3 comprises 13 residues. DNA for the CDR3: TGTGCCAGCCATAGACAGAGCAATCAGCCCCAGCATGTT. Translated: CASHRQSNQPQHV.

The rearrangement links TRBV7-8 to TRBJ1-1; D ambiguous. The CDR3 totals 15 residues. Germline V gene data show CDR1 as SGHVS and CDR2 as FQNEAQ. V gave up 1 base and J gave up 1 base, with 10 bases separating them. In DNA, the CDR3 is TGTGCCAGCAGCTTAGGACGGGCCGAGAACACTGAAGCTTTCTTT. This codes for CASSLGRAENTEAFF.

Comment on this clonotype: This may be a read error: a much more frequent sequence differs by one nucleotide. This chain joins TRBV20-1 and TRBJ2-1, with a tentative D call TRBD2 (6 bases). CDR3 length: 15 residues. Germline V gene sequence: CDR1 DFQATT, CDR2 SNEGSKA (reference sequence). DNA of the CDR3: TGCAGTGCGTCTAAGGGAGGCAGGGTCTACAATGAGCAGTCCTTC. Its translation is CSASKGGRVYNEQSF.

Details on this clonotype: A much larger clone sits a single nucleotide away, making a read error possible. The chain employs TRBV6-5 and TRBJ2-7, with 9 bases aligning to TRBD1. V shed 4 bases, J shed 2 bases, and the junction held 3 bases outside the gene matches. CDR1 is MNHEY, CDR2 SVGAGI, per germline. The CDR3 is made up of 14 amino acids. In DNA, the CDR3 is TGTGCCAGCAGTTTCAGACAGGGGGCCTACGAGCAGTACTTC. It codes for CASSFRQGAYEQYF.

The V gene is TRBV28, the J gene TRBJ1-5; D gene ambiguous. CDR3 size: 12 residues. V was shortened by 6 bases and J by 7 bases, with 10 bases between the two germline ends. Germline V gene data show CDR1 as MDHEN and CDR2 as SYDVKM. DNA of the CDR3: TGTGCCAGCAGGGTCACGGGCCAGCCCCAGCATTTT. Translation: CASRVTGQPQHF.

This clonotype was counted a few times. V and J are TRBV6-1 and TRBJ1-2; D remains unclear. V was cut by 4 bases and J by 4 bases, with 13 bases left in between. Germline-derived CDR1 and CDR2 are MNHNS and SASEGT. The CDR3 has 14 residues. CDR3 bases: TGTGCCAGCAGTGGAAAACTTCTTGGCTATGGCTACACCTTC. Residues: CASSGKLLGYGYTF.

This clonotype has ten or more counts. The rearrangement joins TRBV5-4 to TRBJ2-7, with D perhaps TRBD2 (6 bases). CDR3 length equals 14 residues. Trimming took 1 base from V and 2 from J, leaving 10 bases between them. Germline CDR1 is SGHNT and CDR2 is YYREEE (reference sequence). The CDR3 sequence is CASSLNGGPYEQYF. CDR3 nucleotide sequence: TGTGCCAGCAGCTTGAACGGGGGACCCTACGAGCAGTACTTC.

This chain links TRBV7-2 with TRBJ1-1, with D unresolved. V gave up 5 bases and J gave up 1 base, with 11 bases separating them. The CDR3 is 14 amino acids. The germline gives CDR1 SGHTA, CDR2 FQGNSA. CDR3 nucleotides: TGTGCCAGCAGCCCCCGCCGGGCGAACACTGAAGCTTTCTTT. Translation gives CASSPRRANTEAFF.

The J gene is TRBJ2-3, the V gene TRBV29-1, with TRBD2 matching 10 bases. Germline-derived CDR1 and CDR2 are SQVTM and ANQGSEA. Trimming at V came to 1 base and at J to 6 bases, leaving 10 bases not matched to a gene. The length of the CDR3 is 16 residues. The CDR3 nucleotides are TGCAGCGTTGAAGGCCCGACTAGCGGGCGTCCCGATACGCAGTATTTT. Its translation is CSVEGPTSGRPDTQYF.

This clonotype occurred a few times. This chain joins TRBV24-1 and TRBJ1-1; D unresolved. Germline V gene lookup returns CDR1 KGHDR and CDR2 SFDVKD. This CDR3 comprises 13 residues. V dropped 5 bases and J dropped 2 bases, with 8 bases sitting between them. CDR3 coding DNA: TGTGCCACCAGTGTAGGGTACAACACTGAAGCTTTCTTT. Translating gives CATSVGYNTEAFF.